The rows below give T cell receptor beta chains drawn from one sample of a study of blood T cell repertoires in COVID-19. Profiled with immunoSEQ multiplex PCR; TCRdb holds only in-frame clones, not every one. The data contain over 100,000 clones, approximately 90% of them singletons. The sequenced sample was peripheral blood. These receptors were collected from a man aged 60 to 75 with COVID-19, enrolled during active disease. Each CDR3 is given with its conserved first and last residue. A D gene is named only where the DNA matches it firmly. The listing skips clone size in some rows; elsewhere it reads once, few, many or a size class.

d_gene: TRBD1; v_gene: TRBV7-9; abundance: few; j_gene: TRBJ2-7; CDR3aa: CASSPPGQIGYEQYF; CDR3nt: TGTGCCAGCAGCCCACCGGGACAGATAGGCTACGAGCAGTACTTC
d_gene: .; v_gene: TRBV5-6; abundance: .; j_gene: TRBJ1-6; CDR3aa: CASSLPARNSPLHF; CDR3nt: TGTGCCAGCAGCTTGCCCGCGAGGAATTCACCCCTCCACTTT
d_gene: TRBD1; v_gene: TRBV6-5; abundance: .; j_gene: TRBJ1-2; CDR3aa: CASSPTGGGDGYTF; CDR3nt: TGTGCCAGCAGTCCGACAGGGGGCGGAGATGGCTACACCTTC
d_gene: .; v_gene: TRBV18; abundance: .; j_gene: TRBJ1-2; CDR3aa: CASSPPSVNYGYTF; CDR3nt: TGTGCCAGCTCACCACCGTCAGTTAACTATGGCTACACCTTC
d_gene: .; v_gene: TRBV30; abundance: .; j_gene: TRBJ1-5; CDR3aa: CAWSMVGGGNQPQHF; CDR3nt: TGTGCCTGGAGTATGGTGGGGGGAGGCAATCAGCCCCAGCATTTT
d_gene: .; v_gene: TRBV7-9; abundance: few; j_gene: TRBJ2-2; CDR3aa: CASSPRSGDNTGELFF; CDR3nt: TGTGCCAGCAGCCCCCGCTCAGGGGATAACACCGGGGAGCTGTTTTTT
d_gene: .; v_gene: TRBV27; abundance: .; j_gene: TRBJ1-5; CDR3aa: CASSLSGGYQPQHF; CDR3nt: TGTGCCAGCAGTTTATCTGGAGGGTATCAGCCCCAGCATTTT
d_gene: .; v_gene: TRBV4-3; abundance: once; j_gene: TRBJ1-2; CDR3aa: CASSQVSTDNYGYTF; CDR3nt: TGCGCCAGCAGCCAGGTCTCGACAGATAACTATGGCTACACCTTC
d_gene: TRBD1; v_gene: TRBV3-1/TRBV3-2; abundance: few; j_gene: TRBJ1-5; CDR3aa: CASSQGDRGFQPQHF; CDR3nt: TGTGCCAGCAGCCAAGGGGACAGGGGATTTCAGCCCCAGCATTTT
d_gene: TRBD2; v_gene: TRBV27; abundance: .; j_gene: TRBJ2-7; CDR3aa: CASSIKRGAVEQYF; CDR3nt: TGTGCCAGCAGTATTAAGCGGGGGGCCGTCGAGCAGTACTTC
d_gene: .; v_gene: TRBV3-1/TRBV3-2; abundance: .; j_gene: TRBJ1-6; CDR3aa: CASSQEAGPISPLHF; CDR3nt: TGTGCCAGCAGCCAAGAGGCGGGGCCGATTTCACCCCTCCACTTT
d_gene: TRBD1; v_gene: TRBV10-3; abundance: .; j_gene: TRBJ1-1; CDR3aa: CAISTGDTSTEAFF; CDR3nt: TGTGCCATCAGTACAGGGGACACGAGCACTGAAGCTTTCTTT
d_gene: TRBD2; v_gene: TRBV6-2/TRBV6-3; abundance: .; j_gene: TRBJ2-1; CDR3aa: CASSYYRVLAGGMAYNEQFF; CDR3nt: TGTGCCAGCAGTTATTATCGGGTACTAGCGGGGGGCATGGCCTACAATGAGCAGTTCTTC
d_gene: .; v_gene: TRBV5-8; abundance: .; j_gene: TRBJ1-6; CDR3aa: CASSLTGRPNSPLHF; CDR3nt: TGTGCCAGCAGCTTGACAGGCAGACCAAATTCACCCCTCCACTTT
d_gene: .; v_gene: TRBV9; abundance: .; j_gene: TRBJ1-6; CDR3aa: CASSVAVTGYNSPLHF; CDR3nt: TGTGCCAGCAGCGTAGCTGTTACAGGCTATAATTCACCCCTCCACTTT
d_gene: TRBD2; v_gene: TRBV30; abundance: .; j_gene: TRBJ2-3; CDR3aa: CAWSVLAGGPDTQYF; CDR3nt: TGTGCCTGGAGTGTGTTAGCGGGGGGCCCAGATACGCAGTATTTT
d_gene: TRBD1; v_gene: TRBV10-3; abundance: .; j_gene: TRBJ1-1; CDR3aa: CAISHTGGAMNTEAFF; CDR3nt: TGTGCCATCAGTCATACAGGGGGAGCGATGAACACTGAAGCTTTCTTT
d_gene: .; v_gene: TRBV5-1; abundance: .; j_gene: TRBJ1-2; CDR3aa: CASRTPAGYGYTF; CDR3nt: TGCGCCAGCAGGACCCCCGCGGGCTATGGCTACACCTTC
d_gene: .; v_gene: TRBV5-1; abundance: .; j_gene: TRBJ2-5; CDR3aa: CASSLAGGGIGVKETQYF; CDR3nt: TGCGCCAGCAGCTTGGCCGGAGGAGGGATTGGGGTTAAGGAGACCCAGTACTTC
d_gene: TRBD1; v_gene: TRBV2; abundance: .; j_gene: TRBJ2-2; CDR3aa: CASGGQGAGELFF; CDR3nt: TGTGCCAGCGGGGGACAGGGAGCCGGGGAGCTGTTTTTT
d_gene: TRBD2; v_gene: TRBV7-3; abundance: once; j_gene: TRBJ2-3; CDR3aa: CASSQMASGGADTQYF; CDR3nt: TGTGCCAGCAGTCAAATGGCTAGCGGGGGGGCAGATACGCAGTATTTT
d_gene: TRBD1; v_gene: TRBV27; abundance: .; j_gene: TRBJ1-1; CDR3aa: CASSPYNTGGAEAFF; CDR3nt: TGTGCCAGCAGTCCTTATAATACAGGGGGGGCTGAAGCTTTCTTT
d_gene: TRBD1; v_gene: TRBV11-2; abundance: .; j_gene: TRBJ2-7; CDR3aa: CASSLAARGGASYEQYF; CDR3nt: TGTGCCAGCAGCTTAGCCGCCCGAGGGGGCGCGAGCTACGAGCAGTACTTC
d_gene: .; v_gene: TRBV7-9; abundance: .; j_gene: TRBJ1-1; CDR3aa: CASSLPGRNTEAFF; CDR3nt: TGTGCCAGCAGCCTTCCGGGGAGGAACACTGAAGCTTTCTTT
d_gene: TRBD1; v_gene: TRBV27; abundance: .; j_gene: TRBJ1-5; CDR3aa: CASSPGTGVQPQHF; CDR3nt: TGTGCCAGCAGTCCTGGGACAGGGGTACAGCCCCAGCATTTT
d_gene: .; v_gene: TRBV7-8; abundance: .; j_gene: TRBJ1-2; CDR3aa: CASSFRGEGGLGYTF; CDR3nt: TGTGCCAGCAGCTTCCGGGGGGAAGGAGGGCTTGGCTACACCTTC
d_gene: TRBD2; v_gene: TRBV3-1/TRBV3-2; abundance: .; j_gene: TRBJ2-7; CDR3aa: CASSQEIVSGGAYEQYF; CDR3nt: TGTGCCAGCAGCCAAGAAATTGTTAGCGGGGGGGCCTACGAGCAGTACTTC
d_gene: .; v_gene: TRBV5-4; abundance: .; j_gene: TRBJ2-1; CDR3aa: CASSPRVNEQFF; CDR3nt: TGTGCCAGCAGCCCCAGGGTCAATGAGCAGTTCTTC
d_gene: .; v_gene: TRBV6-1; abundance: .; j_gene: TRBJ2-7; CDR3aa: CASREMEGDEQYF; CDR3nt: TGTGCCAGCAGAGAAATGGAGGGAGACGAGCAGTACTTC
d_gene: .; v_gene: TRBV10-3; abundance: .; j_gene: TRBJ1-5; CDR3aa: CAISKLTAQGPQHF; CDR3nt: TGTGCCATCAGCAAGCTAACTGCGCAGGGGCCCCAGCATTTT
d_gene: .; v_gene: TRBV5-1; abundance: .; j_gene: TRBJ2-2; CDR3aa: CASSLTTTGTGELFF; CDR3nt: TGCGCCAGCAGCTTGACCACAACGGGCACCGGGGAGCTGTTTTTT
d_gene: .; v_gene: TRBV7-6; abundance: .; j_gene: TRBJ2-5; CDR3aa: CASSLSGAGETQYF; CDR3nt: TGTGCCAGCAGCTTATCAGGGGCGGGAGAGACCCAGTACTTC
d_gene: .; v_gene: TRBV28; abundance: .; j_gene: TRBJ1-4; CDR3aa: CASSLVATNEKLFF; CDR3nt: TGTGCCAGCAGTTTGGTAGCAACTAATGAAAAACTGTTTTTT
d_gene: TRBD2; v_gene: TRBV15; abundance: .; j_gene: TRBJ2-5; CDR3aa: CATSRGTSSQETQYF; CDR3nt: TGTGCCACCAGCAGAGGGACTAGCAGTCAAGAGACCCAGTACTTC
d_gene: TRBD1; v_gene: TRBV10-2; abundance: .; j_gene: TRBJ1-2; CDR3aa: CASRPGQGAVGYTF; CDR3nt: TGCGCCAGCAGACCGGGACAGGGGGCTGTCGGCTACACCTTC
d_gene: TRBD1; v_gene: TRBV27; abundance: .; j_gene: TRBJ2-1; CDR3aa: CASSFPGGSAWFF; CDR3nt: TGTGCCAGCAGTTTTCCAGGGGGCTCCGCGTGGTTCTTC
d_gene: .; v_gene: TRBV7-3; abundance: .; j_gene: TRBJ2-1; CDR3aa: CASSRNRGGVNEQFF; CDR3nt: TGTGCCAGCAGCCGAAACAGGGGGGGTGTAAACGAGCAGTTCTTC
d_gene: .; v_gene: TRBV2; abundance: .; j_gene: TRBJ1-5; CDR3aa: CASSPREPPILGQPQHF; CDR3nt: TGTGCCAGCAGCCCCCGGGAACCCCCCATTTTGGGTCAGCCCCAGCATTTT
d_gene: TRBD1; v_gene: TRBV13; abundance: .; j_gene: TRBJ1-6; CDR3aa: CASSFRVTGDSPLHF; CDR3nt: TGTGCCAGCAGCTTTAGGGTAACAGGGGATTCACCCCTCCACTTT
d_gene: .; v_gene: TRBV19; abundance: .; j_gene: TRBJ1-1; CDR3aa: CASSFLTSNTEAFF; CDR3nt: TGTGCCAGTAGTTTCCTGACTTCGAACACTGAAGCTTTCTTT
d_gene: .; v_gene: TRBV5-6; abundance: .; j_gene: TRBJ1-4; CDR3aa: CASSSPPLGEKLFF; CDR3nt: TGTGCCAGCAGCTCGCCCCCACTAGGTGAAAAACTGTTTTTT
d_gene: .; v_gene: TRBV5-1; abundance: .; j_gene: TRBJ2-2; CDR3aa: CASSLVPGVNTGELFF; CDR3nt: TGCGCCAGCAGCTTGGTTCCAGGGGTAAACACCGGGGAGCTGTTTTTT
d_gene: .; v_gene: TRBV14; abundance: once; j_gene: TRBJ2-7; CDR3aa: CASSRDSQLGQYF; CDR3nt: TGTGCCAGCAGCCGGGACTCCCAGTTGGGGCAGTACTTC
d_gene: .; v_gene: TRBV9; abundance: .; j_gene: TRBJ1-1; CDR3aa: CASSVGQDEAFF; CDR3nt: TGTGCCAGCAGCGTAGGTCAGGATGAAGCTTTCTTT
d_gene: .; v_gene: TRBV19; abundance: .; j_gene: TRBJ1-2; CDR3aa: CASSIDSSYGYTF; CDR3nt: TGTGCCAGTAGTATCGACAGCTCCTATGGCTACACCTTC
d_gene: TRBD1; v_gene: TRBV7-2; abundance: .; j_gene: TRBJ1-3; CDR3aa: CASSSQTGYPSSGNTIYF; CDR3nt: TGTGCCAGCAGCTCCCAGACAGGGTACCCTAGCTCTGGAAACACCATATATTTT
d_gene: .; v_gene: TRBV11-2; abundance: .; j_gene: TRBJ2-5; CDR3aa: CASSLGQNQETQYF; CDR3nt: TGTGCCAGCAGCTTAGGGCAGAACCAAGAGACCCAGTACTTC
d_gene: .; v_gene: TRBV7-8; abundance: .; j_gene: TRBJ1-2; CDR3aa: CASSSETANNYGYTF; CDR3nt: TGTGCCAGCAGCTCCGAGACAGCGAATAACTATGGCTACACCTTC
d_gene: TRBD2; v_gene: TRBV6-4; abundance: .; j_gene: TRBJ2-7; CDR3aa: CASSEREGYEQYF; CDR3nt: TGTGCCAGCAGTGAGAGGGAGGGCTACGAGCAGTACTTC
d_gene: .; v_gene: TRBV6-5; abundance: .; j_gene: TRBJ2-6; CDR3aa: CASTLSSGANVLTF; CDR3nt: TGTGCCAGCACCCTCTCCTCTGGGGCCAACGTCCTGACTTTC
d_gene: .; v_gene: TRBV11-3; abundance: .; j_gene: TRBJ1-2; CDR3aa: CASSTRQDTNYGYTF; CDR3nt: TGTGCCAGCAGCACCCGACAGGACACTAACTATGGCTACACCTTC
d_gene: TRBD2; v_gene: TRBV5-4; abundance: .; j_gene: TRBJ2-7; CDR3aa: CASSLGGLAGYEQYF; CDR3nt: TGTGCCAGCAGCTTGGGGGGACTAGCGGGCTACGAGCAGTACTTC
d_gene: .; v_gene: TRBV5-1; abundance: .; j_gene: TRBJ1-1; CDR3aa: CASSFPDSWKLNTEAFF; CDR3nt: TGCGCCAGCAGCTTCCCGGACAGCTGGAAATTGAACACTGAAGCTTTCTTT
d_gene: TRBD1; v_gene: TRBV19; abundance: .; j_gene: TRBJ2-7; CDR3aa: CASSTDRGGEQYF; CDR3nt: TGTGCCAGTAGTACAGACAGGGGCGGCGAGCAGTACTTC
d_gene: TRBD1; v_gene: TRBV27; abundance: .; j_gene: TRBJ1-2; CDR3aa: CASSLEGQGPRIYGYTF; CDR3nt: TGTGCCAGCAGTTTGGAGGGACAGGGGCCCAGAATATATGGCTACACCTTC
d_gene: .; v_gene: TRBV19; abundance: .; j_gene: TRBJ1-2; CDR3aa: CASSMGTYGYTF; CDR3nt: TGTGCCAGTAGTATGGGGACATATGGCTACACCTTC
d_gene: .; v_gene: TRBV7-3; abundance: .; j_gene: TRBJ1-1; CDR3aa: CASRVAPGDTEAFF; CDR3nt: TGTGCCAGCAGGGTGGCTCCAGGGGATACTGAAGCTTTCTTT
d_gene: TRBD1; v_gene: TRBV7-4; abundance: .; j_gene: TRBJ1-1; CDR3aa: CASSLDRWVEAFF; CDR3nt: TGTGCCAGCAGCTTGGACAGGTGGGTCGAAGCTTTCTTT
d_gene: TRBD1; v_gene: TRBV6-5; abundance: .; j_gene: TRBJ1-1; CDR3aa: CASSYGDRMMNTEAFF; CDR3nt: TGTGCCAGCAGTTACGGGGACAGAATGATGAACACTGAAGCTTTCTTT